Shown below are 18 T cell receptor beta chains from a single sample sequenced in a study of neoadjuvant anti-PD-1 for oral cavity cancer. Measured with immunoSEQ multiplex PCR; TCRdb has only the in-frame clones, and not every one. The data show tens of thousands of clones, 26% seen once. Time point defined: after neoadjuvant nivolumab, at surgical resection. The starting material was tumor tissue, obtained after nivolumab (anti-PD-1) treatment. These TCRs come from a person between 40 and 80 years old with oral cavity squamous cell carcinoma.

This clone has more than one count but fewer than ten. CDR3 sequence (DNA): TGTGCCAGCAGTACCCGGGAAGTCAACTATGGCTACACCTTC. Translated: CASSTREVNYGYTF. The V and J genes are TRBV27 and TRBJ1-2; D gene unclear. CDR3 length equals 14 residues. Germline CDR1 and CDR2: MNHEY and SMNVEV (reference sequence). V lost 5 bases and J lost 2, with 12 bases in between.

CDR3 DNA: TGTGCCTGGAGTTTAGGACAGGGGGCGAATCAGCCCCAGCATTTT. Residues: CAWSLGQGANQPQHF. This sequence joins TRBV30 and TRBJ1-5, with 11 bases identical to TRBD1. The CDR3 consists of 15 residues. Trimming removed 2 bases from V and 4 bases from J; junction bases left unmatched: 4. Germline CDR1 reads GTSNPN; CDR2 reads SVGIG (reference sequence).

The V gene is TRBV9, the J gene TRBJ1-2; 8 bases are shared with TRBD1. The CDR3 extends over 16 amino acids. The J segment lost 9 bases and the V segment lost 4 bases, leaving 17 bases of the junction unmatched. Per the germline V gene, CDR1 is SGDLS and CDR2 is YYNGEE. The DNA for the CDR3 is TGTGCCAGCAGCTTCCTCGGGCAGGGGGCGAGGATAAGCTACACCTTC. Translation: CASSFLGQGARISYTF.

In DNA, the CDR3 is TGTGCCATTGGGGGGGTGATTACGAGGAATTCACCCCTCCACTTT. Amino acids: CAIGGVITRNSPLHF. The rearrangement links TRBV2 to TRBJ1-6, with D perhaps TRBD1 (5 bases). Germline lookup yields CDR1 SNHLY and CDR2 FYNNEI. The V gene lost 10 bases and the J gene lost 7 bases, with 20 bases spanning the gap. The CDR3 loop spans 15 amino acids.

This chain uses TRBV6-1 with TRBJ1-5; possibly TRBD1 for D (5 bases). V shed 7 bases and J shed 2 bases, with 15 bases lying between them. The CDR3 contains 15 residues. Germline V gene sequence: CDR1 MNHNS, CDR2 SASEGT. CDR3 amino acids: CASTTYKTGNQPQHF. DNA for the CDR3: TGTGCCAGCACCACTTACAAGACAGGCAATCAGCCCCAGCATTTT.

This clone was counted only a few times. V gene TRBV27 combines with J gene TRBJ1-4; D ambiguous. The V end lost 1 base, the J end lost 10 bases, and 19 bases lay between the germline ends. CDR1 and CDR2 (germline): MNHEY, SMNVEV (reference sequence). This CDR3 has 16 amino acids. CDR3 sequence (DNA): TGTGCCAGCAGTTTATTTGGTGGCAGAGATAAGAGAAAACTGTTTTTT. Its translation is CASSLFGGRDKRKLFF.

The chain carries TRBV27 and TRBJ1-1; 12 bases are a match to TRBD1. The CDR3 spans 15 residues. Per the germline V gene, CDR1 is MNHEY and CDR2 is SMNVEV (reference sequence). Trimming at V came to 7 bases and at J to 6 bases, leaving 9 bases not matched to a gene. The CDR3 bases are TGTGCCAGCAAAGGGGGACAGGGGGCAGGTTCTGAAGCTTTCTTT. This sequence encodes CASKGGQGAGSEAFF.

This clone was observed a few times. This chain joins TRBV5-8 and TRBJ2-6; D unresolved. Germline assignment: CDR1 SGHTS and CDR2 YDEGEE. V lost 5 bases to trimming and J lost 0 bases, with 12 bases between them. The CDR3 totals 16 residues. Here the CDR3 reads CASRAGPISGANVLTF. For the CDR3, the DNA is TGTGCCAGCAGGGCCGGGCCGATCTCTGGGGCCAACGTCCTGACTTTC.

CDR3 bases: TGTGCCAGCAGCCCAGAGGCCTTCCTCGCCTATGGCTACACCTTC. Protein sequence: CASSPEAFLAYGYTF. The chain joins TRBV11-2 to TRBJ1-2, with no clear D. V was clipped by 5 bases and J by 4 bases, with 17 bases between them. From germline, CDR1 is SGHAT and CDR2 FQNNGV. The CDR3 is 15 residues long.

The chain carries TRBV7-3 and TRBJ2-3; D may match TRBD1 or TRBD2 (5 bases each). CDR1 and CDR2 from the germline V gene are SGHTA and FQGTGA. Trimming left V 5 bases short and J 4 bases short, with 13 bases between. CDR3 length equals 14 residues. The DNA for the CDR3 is TGTGCCAGCAGCATCCCGGGGCGCGCAGATACGCAGTATTTT. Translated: CASSIPGRADTQYF.

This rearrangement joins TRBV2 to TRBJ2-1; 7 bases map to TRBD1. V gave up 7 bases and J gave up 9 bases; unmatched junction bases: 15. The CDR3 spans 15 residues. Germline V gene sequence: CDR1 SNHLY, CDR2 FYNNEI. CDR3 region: CASTPGQHFFGEQFF. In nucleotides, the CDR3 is TGTGCCAGCACTCCGGGACAGCATTTTTTCGGTGAGCAGTTCTTC.

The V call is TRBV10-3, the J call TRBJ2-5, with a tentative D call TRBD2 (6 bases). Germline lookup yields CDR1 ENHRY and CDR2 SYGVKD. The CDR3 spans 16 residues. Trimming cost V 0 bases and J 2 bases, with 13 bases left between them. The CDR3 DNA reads TGTGCCATCAGTGAGTCGTTAGCGGTGGGGCAAGAGACCCAGTACTTC. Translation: CAISESLAVGQETQYF.

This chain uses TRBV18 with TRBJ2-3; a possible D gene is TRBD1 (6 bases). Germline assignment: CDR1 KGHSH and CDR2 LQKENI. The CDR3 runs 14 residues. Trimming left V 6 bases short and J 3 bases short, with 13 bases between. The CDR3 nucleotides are TGTGCCAGCTCCCTAACAAGGGGGACAGATACGCAGTATTTT. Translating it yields CASSLTRGTDTQYF.

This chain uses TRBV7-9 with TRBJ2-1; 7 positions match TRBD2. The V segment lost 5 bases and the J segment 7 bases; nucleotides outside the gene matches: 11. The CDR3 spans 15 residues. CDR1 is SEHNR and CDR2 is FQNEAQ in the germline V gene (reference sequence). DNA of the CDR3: TGTGCCAGCAGCCCCTTGAGGCGGGGGACGAATGAGCAGTTCTTC. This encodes CASSPLRRGTNEQFF.

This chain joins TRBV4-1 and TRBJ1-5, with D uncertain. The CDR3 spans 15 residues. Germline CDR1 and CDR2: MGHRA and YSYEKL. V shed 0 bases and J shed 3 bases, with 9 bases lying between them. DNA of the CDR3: TGCGCCAGCAGCCAAGATCTGGGAATCAATCAGCCCCAGCATTTT. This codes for CASSQDLGINQPQHF.

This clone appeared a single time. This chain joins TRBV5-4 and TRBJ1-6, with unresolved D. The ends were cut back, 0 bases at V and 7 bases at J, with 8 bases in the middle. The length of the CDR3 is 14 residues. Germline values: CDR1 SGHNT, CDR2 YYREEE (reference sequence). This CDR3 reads CASSLASENSPLHF. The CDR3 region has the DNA TGTGCCAGCAGCTTGGCGTCGGAGAATTCACCCCTCCACTTT.

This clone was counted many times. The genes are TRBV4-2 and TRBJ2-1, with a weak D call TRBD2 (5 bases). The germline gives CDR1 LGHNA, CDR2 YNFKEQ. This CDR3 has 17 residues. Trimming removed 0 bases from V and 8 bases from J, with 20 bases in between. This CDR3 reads CASSQERAGLNGDEQFF. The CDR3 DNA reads TGTGCCAGCAGCCAAGAGCGGGCGGGCCTCAACGGGGATGAGCAGTTCTTC.

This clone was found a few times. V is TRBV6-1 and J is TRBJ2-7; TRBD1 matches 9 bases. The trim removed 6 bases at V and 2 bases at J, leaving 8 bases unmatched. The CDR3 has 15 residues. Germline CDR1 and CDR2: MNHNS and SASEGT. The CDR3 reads CASRTQQGAAYEQYF. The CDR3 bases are TGTGCCAGCAGAACACAACAGGGGGCGGCCTACGAGCAGTACTTC.